This paragraph covers one TCR beta chain sequence. This entry belongs to a study of blood T cell repertoires in COVID-19. Study-wide background: There were acute and convalescent COVID-19 samples, and they came from the United States, Italy and Spain.

TCRdb keeps only in-frame clones here, not all; method: immunoSEQ multiplex PCR. The data show 150,000 to 200,000 clones, about three quarters seen once. V was clipped by 7 bases and J by 1 base; unmatched bases: 7. The germline V gene encodes CDR1 SGDLS and CDR2 YYNGEE. The CDR3 totals 14 residues. Material for sequencing was peripheral blood. This receptor was identified in an older man with acute or convalescent COVID-19. The V and J genes are TRBV9 and TRBJ1-1; 7 bases fit TRBD1. CDR3 loop: CASDRTGKNTEAFF. CDR3 bases: TGTGCCAGCGACAGGACAGGTAAGAACACTGAAGCTTTCTTT.